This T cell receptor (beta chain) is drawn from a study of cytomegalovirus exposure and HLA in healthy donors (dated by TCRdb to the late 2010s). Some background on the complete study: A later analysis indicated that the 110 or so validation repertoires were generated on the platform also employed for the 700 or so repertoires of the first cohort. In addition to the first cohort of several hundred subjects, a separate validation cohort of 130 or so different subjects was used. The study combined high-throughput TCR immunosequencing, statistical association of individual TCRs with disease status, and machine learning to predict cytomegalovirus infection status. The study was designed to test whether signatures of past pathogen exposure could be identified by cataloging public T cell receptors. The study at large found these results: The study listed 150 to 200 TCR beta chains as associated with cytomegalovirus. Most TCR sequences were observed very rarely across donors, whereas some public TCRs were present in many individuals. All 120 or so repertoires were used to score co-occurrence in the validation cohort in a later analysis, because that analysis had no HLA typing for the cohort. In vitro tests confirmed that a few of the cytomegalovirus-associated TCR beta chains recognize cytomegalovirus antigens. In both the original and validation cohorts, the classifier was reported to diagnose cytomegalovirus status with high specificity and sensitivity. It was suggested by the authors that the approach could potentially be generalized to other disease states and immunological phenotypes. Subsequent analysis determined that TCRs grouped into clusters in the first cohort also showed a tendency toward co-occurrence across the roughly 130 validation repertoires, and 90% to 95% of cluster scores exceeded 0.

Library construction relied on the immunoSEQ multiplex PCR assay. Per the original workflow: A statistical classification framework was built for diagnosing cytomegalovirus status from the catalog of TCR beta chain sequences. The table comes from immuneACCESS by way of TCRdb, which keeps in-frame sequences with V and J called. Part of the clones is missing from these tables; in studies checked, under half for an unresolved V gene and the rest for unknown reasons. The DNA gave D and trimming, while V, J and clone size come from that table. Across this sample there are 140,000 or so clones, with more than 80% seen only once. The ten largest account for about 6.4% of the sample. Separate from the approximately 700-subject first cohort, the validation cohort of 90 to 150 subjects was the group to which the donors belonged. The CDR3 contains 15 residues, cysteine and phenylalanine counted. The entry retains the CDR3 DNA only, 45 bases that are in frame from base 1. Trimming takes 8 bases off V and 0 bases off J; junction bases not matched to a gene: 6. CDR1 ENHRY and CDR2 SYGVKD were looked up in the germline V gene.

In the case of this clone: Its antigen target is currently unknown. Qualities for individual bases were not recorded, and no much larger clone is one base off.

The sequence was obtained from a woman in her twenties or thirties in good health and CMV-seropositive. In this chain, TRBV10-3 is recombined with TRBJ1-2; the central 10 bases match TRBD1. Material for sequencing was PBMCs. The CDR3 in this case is CAIGGTGATNYGYTF. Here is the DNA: TGTGCCATCGGGGGGACAGGGGCCACTAACTATGGCTACACCTTC.